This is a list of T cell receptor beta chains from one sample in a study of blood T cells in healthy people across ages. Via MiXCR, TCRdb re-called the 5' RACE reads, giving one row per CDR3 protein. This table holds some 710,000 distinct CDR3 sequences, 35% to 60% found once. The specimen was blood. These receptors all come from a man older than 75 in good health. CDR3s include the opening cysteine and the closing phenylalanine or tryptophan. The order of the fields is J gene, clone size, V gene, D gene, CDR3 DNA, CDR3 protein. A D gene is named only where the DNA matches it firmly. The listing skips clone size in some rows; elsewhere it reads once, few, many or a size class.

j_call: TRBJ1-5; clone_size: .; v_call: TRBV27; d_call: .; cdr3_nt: TGTGCCAGCGGCCCCGCGGGTGGCAATCAGCCCCAGCATTTT; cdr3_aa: CASGPAGGNQPQHF
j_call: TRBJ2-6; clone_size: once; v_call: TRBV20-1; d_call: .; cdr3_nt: TGCAGTGCCCCTCACGGGCTTTTAGGGACTTCCCTCTCTGGGGCCAACGTCCTGACTTTC; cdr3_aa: CSAPHGLLGTSLSGANVLTF
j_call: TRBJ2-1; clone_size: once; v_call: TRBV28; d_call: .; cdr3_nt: TGTGCCAGCAGTTCCCGGGGTAGCGTGGGGTTCTTC; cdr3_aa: CASSSRGSVGFF
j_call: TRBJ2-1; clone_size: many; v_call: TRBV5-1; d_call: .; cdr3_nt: TGCGCCAGCAGTCCCAGAGGTTTTCAGGGTCTCGGCGACAATGAGCAGTTCTTC; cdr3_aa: CASSPRGFQGLGDNEQFF
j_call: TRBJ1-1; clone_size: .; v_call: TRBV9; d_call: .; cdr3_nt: TGTGCCAGCAGCGAGGCAGGAATGAACACTGAAGCTTTCTTT; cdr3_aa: CASSEAGMNTEAFF
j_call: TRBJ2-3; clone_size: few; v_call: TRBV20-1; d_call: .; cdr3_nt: TGCAGTGCCCGAAAAGGAATAGCGGCTAACACAGATACGCAGTATTTT; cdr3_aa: CSARKGIAANTDTQYF
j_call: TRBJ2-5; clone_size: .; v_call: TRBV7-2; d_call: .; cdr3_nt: TGTGCCAGCAGCTTAGCGGCTATACAAGAGACCCAGTACTTC; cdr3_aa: CASSLAAIQETQYF
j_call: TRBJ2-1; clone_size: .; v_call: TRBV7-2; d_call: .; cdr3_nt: TGTGCCAGCAGCGTAGGACGGATCAATGAGCAGTTCTTC; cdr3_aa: CASSVGRINEQFF
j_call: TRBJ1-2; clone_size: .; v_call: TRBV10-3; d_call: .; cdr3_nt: TGTGCCATCGGCCGGGAAGGCGGCGCCGGAGGCTACACCTTC; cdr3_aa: CAIGREGGAGGYTF
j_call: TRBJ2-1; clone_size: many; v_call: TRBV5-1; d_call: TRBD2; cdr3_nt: TGCGCCAGCAGCCTGATGGGGGGGAATGAGCAGTTCTTC; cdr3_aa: CASSLMGGNEQFF
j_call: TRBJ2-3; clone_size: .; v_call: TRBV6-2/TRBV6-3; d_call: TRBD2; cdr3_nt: TGTGCCAGCACCAACACAGGGCTAGCGGGGACGGATACGCAGTATTTT; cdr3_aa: CASTNTGLAGTDTQYF
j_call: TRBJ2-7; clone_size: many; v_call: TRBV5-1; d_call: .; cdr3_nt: TGCGCCAGCAGGCTTAGCGGCTACGAGCAGTACTTC; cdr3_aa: CASRLSGYEQYF
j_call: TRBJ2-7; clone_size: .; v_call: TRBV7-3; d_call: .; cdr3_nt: TGTGCCAGCACCCCCGGTCCAGGCTCCTGCGAGCAGTACTTC; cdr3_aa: CASTPGPGSCEQYF
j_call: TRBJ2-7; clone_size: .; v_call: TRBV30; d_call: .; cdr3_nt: TGTGCCTGTGGGACCTCCTACGAGCAGTACTTC; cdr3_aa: CACGTSYEQYF
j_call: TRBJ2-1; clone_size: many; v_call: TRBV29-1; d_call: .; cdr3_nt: TGCAGCGTACCGGTGGTGGAAGAGCAGTTCTTC; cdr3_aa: CSVPVVEEQFF
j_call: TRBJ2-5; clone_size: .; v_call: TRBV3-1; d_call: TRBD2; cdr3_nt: TGTGCCAGCAGCCCCTTCCTAGCGGGGGGGCGGGGACAAGAGACCCAGTACTTC; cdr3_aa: CASSPFLAGGRGQETQYF
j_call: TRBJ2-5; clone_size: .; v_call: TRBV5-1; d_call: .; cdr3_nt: TGCGCCAGCAGCGGAACTAGCACCCAAGAGACCCATTACTTC; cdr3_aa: CASSGTSTQETHYF
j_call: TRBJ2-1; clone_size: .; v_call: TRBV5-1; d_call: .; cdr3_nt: TGCGCCAGCAGCCAGGGAGTTTACAATGAGCAGTTCTTC; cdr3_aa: CASSQGVYNEQFF
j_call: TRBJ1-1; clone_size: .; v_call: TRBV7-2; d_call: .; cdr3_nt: TGTGCCAGCAGCTTATGGGGTAACACTGAAGCTTTCTTT; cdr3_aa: CASSLWGNTEAFF
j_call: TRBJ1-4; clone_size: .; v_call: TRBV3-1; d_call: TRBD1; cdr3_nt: TGTGCCAGCAGCCTTCGGACAGGTCTTAGCGAAAAACTGTTTTTT; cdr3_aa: CASSLRTGLSEKLFF
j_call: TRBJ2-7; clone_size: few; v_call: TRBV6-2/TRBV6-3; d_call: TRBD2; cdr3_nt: TGTGCCAGCAGTTACTCGACTAGCGCCTACGAGCAGTACTTC; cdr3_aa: CASSYSTSAYEQYF
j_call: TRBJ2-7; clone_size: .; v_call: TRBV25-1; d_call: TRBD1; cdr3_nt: TGTGCCAGCAGCCGACAGGGGTTGATCCACGAGCAGTACTTC; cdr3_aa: CASSRQGLIHEQYF
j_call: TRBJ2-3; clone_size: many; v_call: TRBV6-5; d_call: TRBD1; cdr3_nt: TGTGCCAGCAGGACAGGGGCGGCAGATACGCAGTATTTT; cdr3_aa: CASRTGAADTQYF
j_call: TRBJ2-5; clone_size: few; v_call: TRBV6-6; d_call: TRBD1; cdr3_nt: TGTGCCAGCAGTTTCCCCCCAGGGGGCGGTGAGCAGTACTTC; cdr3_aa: CASSFPPGGGEQYF
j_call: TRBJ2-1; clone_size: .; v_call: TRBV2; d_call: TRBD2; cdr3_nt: TGTGCCAGCAGTGCCCTTACGACAGCGGGGGACTCCTACAATGAGCAGTTCTTC; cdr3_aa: CASSALTTAGDSYNEQFF
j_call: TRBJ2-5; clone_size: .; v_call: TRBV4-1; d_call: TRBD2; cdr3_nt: TGCGCCAGCAGCCAAGAATTTGGGGCCAGCGGGGAAGAGACCCAGTACTTC; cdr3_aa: CASSQEFGASGEETQYF
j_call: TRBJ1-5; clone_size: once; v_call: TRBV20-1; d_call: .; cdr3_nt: TGCAGTGCTAGAGATCAAAGGGGGTTAGGCAAGCAGCCCCAGCATTTT; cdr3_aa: CSARDQRGLGKQPQHF
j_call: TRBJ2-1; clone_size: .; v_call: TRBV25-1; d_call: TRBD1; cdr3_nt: TGTGCCAGCAGTGAGTCGGGAATGGGACAGGCAACCTACGAGCAGTTCTTC; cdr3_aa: CASSESGMGQATYEQFF
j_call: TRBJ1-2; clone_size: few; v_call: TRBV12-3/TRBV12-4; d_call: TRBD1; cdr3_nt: TGTGCCAGCAGTGTAGACAGGGGAAACTATGGCTACACCTTC; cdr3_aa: CASSVDRGNYGYTF
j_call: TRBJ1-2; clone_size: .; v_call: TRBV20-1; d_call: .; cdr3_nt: TGCAGTGCTAGAAAGGGCTTGGCAGCGAACTATGGCTACACCTTC; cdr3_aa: CSARKGLAANYGYTF
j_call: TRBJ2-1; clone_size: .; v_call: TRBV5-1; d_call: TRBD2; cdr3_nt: TGCGCCAGCAGCAACCAACTAGCGGAAGAGCAGTTCTTC; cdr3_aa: CASSNQLAEEQFF
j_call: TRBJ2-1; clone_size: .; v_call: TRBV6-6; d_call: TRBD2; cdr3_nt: TGTGCCAGCAGTTACTCGGGAGGGCCTCTCAATGAGCAGTTCTTC; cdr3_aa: CASSYSGGPLNEQFF
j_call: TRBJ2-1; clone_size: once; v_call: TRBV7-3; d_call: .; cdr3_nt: TGCGCCAGCAGCTCCCGGGACCGTTACAATGGGCAGTTCTTC; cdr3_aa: CASSSRDRYNGQFF
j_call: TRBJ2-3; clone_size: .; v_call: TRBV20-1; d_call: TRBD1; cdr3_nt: TGCAGTGCCAGCGGGACAGGGGGGACAGATAAGCAGTATTTT; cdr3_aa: CSASGTGGTDKQYF
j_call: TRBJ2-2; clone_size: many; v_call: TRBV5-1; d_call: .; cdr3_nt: TGCGCCAGCAGCGTGGGACTCTTGAACACCGGGGAGCTGTTTTTT; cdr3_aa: CASSVGLLNTGELFF